What follows are 15 T cell receptor beta chains derived from one specimen sequenced in a study of patients and donors after allogeneic stem cell transplantation. From the RT-PCR reads, TCRdb called clonotypes with MiXCR, one entry per CDR3 protein. The data contain about 960,000 distinct CDR3 sequences, roughly 17% of them singletons. Material for sequencing was blood, either unsorted or a sorted T cell fraction (not recorded which). The receptor set was obtained from a human donor who was either an allogeneic HSCT recipient or a stem cell or donor lymphocyte infusion donor (not recorded which). It is not recorded whose cells these are; they may come from a transplant donor.

A single count supports this clonotype. The chain joins TRBV20-1 to TRBJ2-7; 11 positions agree with TRBD1. V lost 3 bases, J lost 6 bases, and 7 bases stayed unmatched. The CDR3 is made up of 14 amino acids. Looked up from germline, CDR1 is DFQATT and CDR2 is SNEGSKA (reference sequence). CDR3: CSASLRDRGVEQYF. In nucleotides, the CDR3 is TGCAGTGCTAGTCTCCGGGACAGGGGGGTCGAGCAGTACTTC.

The chain is built from TRBV15 and TRBJ2-5; D perhaps matches TRBD1 (6 bases). V lost 1 base, J lost 3 bases, and 21 bases lay in between. Germline lookup yields CDR1 LNHNV and CDR2 YYDKDF (reference sequence). The CDR3 extends over 18 amino acids. The CDR3 spells CATSRADRTEWEKETQYF. The CDR3 DNA sequence: TGTGCCACCAGCAGAGCGGACAGAACGGAGTGGGAAAAAGAGACCCAGTACTTC. Full variable domain (remainder filled in from reference TRBV15 and TRBJ2-5): DAMVIQNPRYQVTQFGKPVTLSCSQTLNHNVMYWYQQKSSQAPKLLFHYYDKDFNNEADTPDNFQSRRPNTSFCFLDIRSPGLGDTAMYLCATSRADRTEWEKETQYFGPGTRLLVL.

This clonotype was observed a few times. This chain joins TRBV10-3 and TRBJ1-1, with 9 bases lining up with TRBD1. CDR3 length: 15 amino acids. From germline, CDR1 is ENHRY and CDR2 SYGVKD. Trimming cost V 5 bases and J 4 bases; bases outside gene matches: 8. The CDR3, as DNA: TGTGCCATCAGTCGGGGACAGGGAAGCCCCACTGAAGCTTTCTTT. Protein product: CAISRGQGSPTEAFF.

This chain joins TRBV20-1 and TRBJ1-1; 7 bases match TRBD1. Germline assignment: CDR1 DFQATT and CDR2 SNEGSKA (reference sequence). Trimming cost V 0 bases and J 1 base; bases outside gene matches: 5. The CDR3 has 15 residues. CDR3: CSARDVEGANTEAFF. The CDR3 nucleotides are TGCAGTGCTAGAGATGTGGAGGGGGCGAACACTGAAGCTTTCTTT.

The chain employs TRBV20-1 and TRBJ1-6, with 9 bases lining up with TRBD1. The CDR3 is 14 residues long. J lost 6 bases, V lost 3 bases, and 3 bases had no gene match. Per germline, CDR1 DFQATT and CDR2 SNEGSKA (reference sequence). CDR3 protein: CSASQQGANSPLHF. Written as DNA, the CDR3 is TGCAGTGCTAGCCAACAGGGGGCTAATTCACCCCTCCACTTT.

This clonotype was picked up many times. The chain uses TRBV24-1 and TRBJ2-7; 9 bases agree with TRBD1. After removal of 3 bases from V and 1 base from J, the junction contained 0 bases not matched to a gene. Germline CDR1 is KGHDR and CDR2 is SFDVKD. The CDR3 runs to 14 residues. The CDR3 DNA reads as TGTGCCACCAGTGATGGGACAGGGTCCTACGAGCAGTACTTC. Its translation: CATSDGTGSYEQYF.

The CDR3 DNA follows: TGTGCCAGCAGCTTGGAGGGGGCGATGTACGAGCAGTACTTC. It is translated as CASSLEGAMYEQYF. This chain connects TRBV5-6 to TRBJ2-7; 7 nucleotides line up with TRBD1. V dropped 0 bases and J dropped 4; count of bases not matched to a gene: 4. Germline CDR1 SGHDT, CDR2 YYEEEE. The CDR3 runs to 14 residues.

In its sample, this clonotype was seen a few times. This chain joins TRBV6-2 or TRBV6-3 and TRBJ1-1; D is unresolved. Trimming took off 6 bases at V and 0 bases at J, with 11 bases between the two ends. The CDR3 is 14 residues long. CDR1 and CDR2 from the germline V gene are MNHEY and SVGEGT. CDR3 in DNA: TGTGCCAGCAGCCCTCTTTCTATGAACACTGAAGCTTTCTTT. Translating gives CASSPLSMNTEAFF.

This clonotype was recorded a few times. This sequence joins TRBV12-3 or TRBV12-4 and TRBJ1-2; no clear D gene. V lost 6 bases to trimming and J lost 9 bases, with 26 bases between them. The CDR3 is 16 residues long. The CDR3 DNA reads TGTGCCAGCAGCATACCTTGGGCCTCGGGAGGTGTAAGCTACACCTTC. As protein: CASSIPWASGGVSYTF.

This clonotype has just a few counts. The chain joins TRBV6-2 or TRBV6-3 to TRBJ2-1; D not resolved. Per germline, CDR1 MNHEY and CDR2 SVGEGT. Trimming removed 8 bases at V and 4 bases at J, with 15 bases between. The CDR3 length is 14 residues. The CDR3: CASSDRSTYNEQFF. The CDR3 DNA sequence: TGTGCCAGCTCAGACCGAAGCACTTACAATGAGCAGTTCTTC.

This clonotype was seen ten or more times. The chain recombines TRBV5-1 with TRBJ2-7, with D unclear. V gave up 1 base and J gave up 4 bases, with 15 bases separating them. The CDR3 runs to 15 residues. CDR1 and CDR2 from the germline V gene are SGHRS and YFSETQ. CDR3 in amino acids: CASSLFAGSWYEQYF. The CDR3 nucleotides are TGCGCCAGCAGCTTGTTCGCAGGCTCGTGGTACGAGCAGTACTTC.

This clonotype has just a few counts. This chain joins TRBV24-1 and TRBJ2-5, with 9 bases fitting TRBD2. The CDR3 is made up of 16 amino acids. The V gene's germline CDR1 is KGHDR and CDR2 SFDVKD. J gave up 5 bases and V 4 bases, and 10 bases lay outside the gene matches. The CDR3 spells CATSDLIAGAEETQYF. CDR3 in DNA: TGTGCCACCAGTGACTTAATAGCGGGGGCAGAGGAGACCCAGTACTTC.

In this sample, this clonotype turned up a few times. The genes are TRBV5-1 and TRBJ2-3, with TRBD2 matching 13 bases. The CDR3 has 16 amino acids. After removal of 4 bases from V and 3 bases from J, the junction contained 5 bases not matched to a gene. CDR1 and CDR2 from the germline V gene are SGHRS and YFSETQ. The CDR3 loop reads CASSPTSGRRTDTQYF. The CDR3 DNA is TGCGCCAGCAGCCCGACTAGCGGGAGGAGGACAGATACGCAGTATTTT.

The chain couples TRBV7-9 to TRBJ1-1, with D maybe TRBD1 (6 bases). V shed 5 bases and J shed 5 bases, with 21 bases lying between them. The CDR3 totals 16 residues. The germline CDR1 and CDR2 sequences are SEHNR and FQNEAQ (reference sequence). The CDR3 bases are TGTGCCAGCAGCCGGGAGACAGGAATTAAGTGGACTGAAGCTTTCTTT. Translation gives CASSRETGIKWTEAFF. The whole variable domain, remainder taken from reference TRBV7-9 and TRBJ1-1, is DTGVSQNPRHKITKRGQNVTFRCDPISEHNRLYWYRQTLGQGPEFLTYFQNEAQLEKSRLLSDRFSAERPKGSFSTLEIQRTEQGDSAMYLCASSRETGIKWTEAFFGQGTRLTVV.

This clonotype was recorded a few times. This chain uses TRBV4-3 with TRBJ2-2, with D tentatively TRBD2 (5 bases). CDR1 and CDR2 (germline): LGHNA, YSLEER. This CDR3 region has 13 residues. V lost 0 bases to trimming and J lost 7 bases, with 6 bases between them. CDR3 nucleotides: TGCGCCAGCAGCCAAGAACGGGACGGGGAGCTGTTTTTT. Its protein product is CASSQERDGELFF.